This TCR beta chain derives from a study of regulatory T cells in long-lasting Graves disease. V shed 5 bases, J shed 5 bases, and the junction held 14 bases outside the gene matches. Germline CDR1 and CDR2: DFQATT and SNEGSKA (reference sequence). The CDR3 contains 16 residues. Broader study findings: Persistent disease preferred TRBV28, TRBJ1-2 and TRBJ2-5.

Notes on this clonotype: Antigen specificity is unknown.

Sequencing libraries for TCR beta were prepared with iRepertoire HTBI primers and Arm-PCR of CDR3 regions. Each CDR3 protein gets one entry after TCRdb re-called the multiplex PCR reads with MiXCR. The table lists about 470,000 distinct CDR3 sequences, under 25% of them singletons. Specified time point: persistent/refractory GD, antithyroid drugs over 5 years with positive TRAb. After RNA was extracted from PBMCs, the TCR library was made from it. An endocrinology department located in Xi'an, China, was where the patients came from. The source is a female donor with Graves disease. The specimen comprised peripheral blood mononuclear cells (PBMCs), sampled when the disease was refractory, from a patient treated with antithyroid drugs. V is TRBV20-1 and J is TRBJ1-5, with 8 positions matching TRBD1. Written as DNA, the CDR3 is TGCAGTGCTCGCCCGATTTACCCGGACAGGGATCAGCCCCAGCATTTT. Its translation is CSARPIYPDRDQPQHF.